The 21 T cell receptor beta chains in this list originate from one sample, sequenced in a study of blood T cell repertoires in COVID-19. This table comes from immunoSEQ multiplex PCR, and its TCRdb copy is limited to in-frame clones, with some not included. The sample contains tens of thousands of clones, 70% to 90% of which appear only once. The sample comprised peripheral blood. These receptors were taken from a woman between 55 and 75 years old with acute or convalescent COVID-19.

The gene calls are TRBV2 and TRBJ2-7; possibly TRBD2 for D (6 bases). V lost 4 bases, J lost 2 bases, and 12 bases lay in between. The CDR3 runs to 14 residues. The V gene's germline CDR1 is SNHLY and CDR2 FYNNEI. Here the CDR3 DNA reads TGTGCCAGCAGTGTTACCGGGAGAACCTACGAGCAGTACTTC. Its protein is CASSVTGRTYEQYF.

This chain connects TRBV18 to TRBJ2-5; TRBD1 matches 9 bases. The CDR3 length is 15 residues. The J segment lost 5 bases and the V segment lost 3 bases, leaving 7 bases of the junction unmatched. CDR1 KGHSH and CDR2 LQKENI come from the germline V gene. The CDR3 DNA sequence: TGTGCCAGCTCACCGTTACAGGGGGCTCTCGAGACCCAGTACTTC. Protein product: CASSPLQGALETQYF.

This chain joins TRBV19 and TRBJ1-3; tentative D call: TRBD1 (5 bases). This CDR3 contains 17 residues. The germline V gene encodes CDR1 LNHDA and CDR2 SQIVND (reference sequence). V shed 1 base and J shed 1 base, with 14 bases lying between them. CDR3 DNA sequence: TGTGCCAGTAGTATAGGTCACAGGAGAATTTCTGGAAACACCATATATTTT. It codes for CASSIGHRRISGNTIYF.

The CDR3 bases are TGTGCCAGCAGCCCAATAAGGACTAGCGGGAGGGTCAGCGTTGACGAGCAGTACTTC. It is translated as CASSPIRTSGRVSVDEQYF. The V gene is TRBV7-3, the J gene TRBJ2-7, with 15 bases identical to TRBD2. Germline V gene lookup returns CDR1 SGHTA and CDR2 FQGTGA. V lost 5 bases, J lost 5 bases, and 16 bases stayed unmatched. This CDR3 region has 19 residues. Full variable domain (remainder filled in from reference TRBV7-3 and TRBJ2-7): GAGVSQTPSNKVTEKGKYVELRCDPISGHTALYWYRQSLGQGPEFLIYFQGTGAADDSGLPNDRFFAVRPEGSVSTLKIQRTERGDSAVYLCASSPIRTSGRVSVDEQYFGPGTRLTVT.

CDR3 sequence (DNA): TGTGCCAGCAGTTCGCCCTCAGGTACAGAGACCCAGTACTTC. Translated, it gives CASSSPSGTETQYF. The rearrangement joins TRBV28 to TRBJ2-5; D unclear. Germline-derived CDR1 and CDR2 are MDHEN and SYDVKM. Trimming shortened V by 4 bases and J by 4 bases, and 13 bases separated the two germline ends. This CDR3 spans 14 amino acids.

This clone was counted between two and nine times. The chain has TRBV5-1 and TRBJ1-2; a weak D match, TRBD1 (5 bases). The V gene lost 0 bases and the J gene lost 0 bases, with 15 bases spanning the gap. This CDR3 spans 17 amino acids. Germline CDR1 is SGHRS and CDR2 is YFSETQ. The CDR3 sequence is CASSLALSRVANYGYTF. CDR3 nucleotides: TGCGCCAGCAGCTTGGCCTTAAGCAGGGTTGCTAACTATGGCTACACCTTC.

This clone was counted a single time. The J gene is TRBJ1-2, the V gene TRBV28; D not resolved. Looked up from germline, CDR1 is MDHEN and CDR2 is SYDVKM. The CDR3 spans 16 residues. V shed 2 bases and J shed 4 bases, with 17 bases lying between them. DNA of the CDR3: TGTGCCAGCAGTTTAGGCGTCCAGACTGCTAGCTATGGCTACACCTTC. This translates into CASSLGVQTASYGYTF.

V and J are TRBV5-6 and TRBJ1-4; the D is unclear. The germline gives CDR1 SGHDT, CDR2 YYEEEE. This CDR3 is built from 14 residues. The V and J ends lost 0 bases and 8 bases respectively, with 11 bases between them. CDR3 DNA: TGTGCCAGCAGCTTGGGCAGGATGAAGGAAAAACTGTTTTTT. Amino acid sequence: CASSLGRMKEKLFF.

The chain is built from TRBV18 and TRBJ1-1, with a tentative D call TRBD1 (5 bases). The CDR3 is 13 residues long. The V end was cut by 3 bases, the J end by 3 bases, with 8 bases between. Germline V lookup: CDR1 KGHSH, CDR2 LQKENI. CDR3 in amino acids: CASSPGQDTEAFF. For the CDR3, the DNA is TGTGCCAGCTCACCTGGACAAGACACTGAAGCTTTCTTT.

J is TRBJ1-1 and V is TRBV6-5; 10 positions match TRBD1. The V and J ends lost 7 bases and 0 bases, in that order; junction bases with no gene match: 5. CDR3 length: 15 amino acids. Germline V gives CDR1 MNHEY, CDR2 SVGAGI. CDR3: CASKKGQGLNTEAFF. CDR3 in DNA: TGTGCCAGCAAAAAGGGACAGGGGCTGAACACTGAAGCTTTCTTT.

The V and J genes are TRBV3-1 (or the pseudogene TRBV3-2) and TRBJ2-1, with 11 bases identical to TRBD2. The ends lost 4 bases at V and 7 bases at J; junction bases unmatched: 6. The CDR3 contains 15 residues. Germline V gives CDR1 LGHDT, CDR2 YNNKEL (reference sequence). In nucleotides, the CDR3 is TGTGCCAGCAGCCCTAGCGGGGGGTTTGGAAATGAGCAGTTCTTC. It encodes CASSPSGGFGNEQFF.

This chain uses TRBV2 with TRBJ2-2; 9 bases align to TRBD1. The CDR3 covers 14 residues. Germline values: CDR1 SNHLY, CDR2 FYNNEI. Trimming removed 6 bases from V and 5 bases from J; junction bases left unmatched: 4. CDR3 DNA: TGTGCCAGCAGACAGGGGGCAGGTACCGGGGAGCTGTTTTTT. This sequence encodes CASRQGAGTGELFF.

The V gene is TRBV7-2, the J gene TRBJ2-2, with a tentative D call TRBD2 (6 bases). Germline V gene data show CDR1 as SGHTA and CDR2 as FQGNSA. The CDR3 has 15 amino acids. V was clipped by 2 bases and J by 3 bases, with 10 bases between them. CDR3 amino acids: CASSLMKRDTGELFF. The CDR3 DNA sequence: TGTGCCAGCAGCTTAATGAAGCGGGACACCGGGGAGCTGTTTTTT.

The chain employs TRBV2 and TRBJ1-3; D call uncertain. The ends were cut back, 8 bases at V and 2 bases at J, with 13 bases in the middle. CDR1 and CDR2 from the germline V gene are SNHLY and FYNNEI. The CDR3 is 14 residues long. CDR3 nucleotides: TGTGCCAGCGCTCGCTCGGGAGCTGGAAACACCATATATTTT. Amino acids: CASARSGAGNTIYF.

The rearrangement uses TRBV11-1 and TRBJ2-1; 7 nucleotides agree with TRBD1. The CDR3 is 15 amino acids. Germline loops: CDR1 SGHAT, CDR2 FQDESV (reference sequence). Trimming at V came to 5 bases and at J to 6 bases, leaving 10 bases not matched to a gene. CDR3 protein: CASSHRDRGGNEQFF. In DNA form, the CDR3 reads TGTGCCAGCAGCCACCGGGACAGAGGAGGCAATGAGCAGTTCTTC.

This CDR3 reads CSVAGIANVLTF. The CDR3, as DNA: TGCAGCGTTGCCGGGATCGCCAACGTCCTGACTTTC. V and J are TRBV29-1 and TRBJ2-6; maybe TRBD2 (5 bases). This CDR3 comprises 12 residues. The germline gives CDR1 SQVTM, CDR2 ANQGSEA. Trimming shortened V by 4 bases and J by 7 bases, and 8 bases separated the two germline ends.

The chain combines TRBV7-2 with TRBJ2-5; D may be TRBD1 (6 bases). The CDR3 is made up of 14 amino acids. The ends were cut back, 6 bases at V and 1 base at J, with 12 bases in the middle. From germline, CDR1 is SGHTA and CDR2 FQGNSA. The CDR3 DNA reads TGTGCCAGCAGTCGGACAGCCAGCCAAGAGACCCAGTACTTC. Its protein is CASSRTASQETQYF. The full variable domain, with the rest looked up from reference TRBV7-2 and TRBJ2-5, is GAGVSQSPSNKVTEKGKDVELRCDPISGHTALYWYRQSLGQGLEFLIYFQGNSAPDKSGLPSDRFSAERTGGSVSTLTIQRTQQEDSAVYLCASSRTASQETQYFGPGTRLLVL.

The rearrangement uses TRBV3-1 (or the pseudogene TRBV3-2) and TRBJ2-7; the match to TRBD1 covers 9 bases. The V gene end was trimmed by 3 bases and the J gene end by 4 bases; junction bases not matched to a gene: 1. The germline CDR1 and CDR2 sequences are LGHDT and YNNKEL (reference sequence). CDR3 length: 13 amino acids. This chain's CDR3 is CASSQGTGYEQYF. In DNA form, the CDR3 reads TGTGCCAGCAGCCAGGGGACAGGGTACGAGCAGTACTTC.

V usage is TRBV15 and J usage is TRBJ2-1; the D gene is possibly TRBD1 (6 bases). Germline V gene sequence: CDR1 LNHNV, CDR2 YYDKDF (reference sequence). V was trimmed by 6 bases and J by 3 bases, leaving 12 bases between them. The CDR3 runs to 14 residues. CDR3 bases: TGTGCCACCAGTAACAGGGTGGGCTACAATGAGCAGTTCTTC. Translation: CATSNRVGYNEQFF. The variable domain in full, completed from reference TRBV15 and TRBJ2-1, reads DAMVIQNPRYQVTQFGKPVTLSCSQTLNHNVMYWYQQKSSQAPKLLFHYYDKDFNNEADTPDNFQSRRPNTSFCFLDIRSPGLGDTAMYLCATSNRVGYNEQFFGPGTRLTVL.

V usage is TRBV7-9 and J usage is TRBJ1-5; D not resolved. Germline V CDR1 and CDR2: SEHNR, FQNEAQ (reference sequence). V shed 5 bases and J shed 3 bases, with 14 bases lying between them. The CDR3 length is 15 residues. For the CDR3, the DNA is TGTGCCAGCAGCCCAAAGAATGGAGACAATCAGCCCCAGCATTTT. It encodes CASSPKNGDNQPQHF.

This sequence joins TRBV7-3 and TRBJ2-1; 14 nucleotides match TRBD2. The trim removed 3 bases at V and 10 bases at J, leaving 8 bases unmatched. In germline, CDR1 is SGHTA, CDR2 FQGTGA. This CDR3 has 16 residues. The CDR3 DNA sequence: TGTGCCAGCAGCTTGCAGACTAGCGGGGGGGACTTGGAGCAGTTCTTC. Translation gives CASSLQTSGGDLEQFF.